The next 5 T cell receptor beta chains were all read from a single sample in a study of blood T cells in healthy people across ages. Together with a sample-barcoded 5' primer, a J-beta primer mix was included in a second PCR lasting about 7 to 11 cycles. Via MiXCR, TCRdb re-called the 5' RACE reads, giving one row per CDR3 protein. This table holds roughly 2 million distinct CDR3 sequences, about 49% found once. Sequencing was done on a sample of blood. These receptors all come from a middle-aged woman in good health.

The J gene is TRBJ1-2, the V gene TRBV4-3; the match to TRBD1 covers 7 bases. CDR1 LGHNA and CDR2 YSLEER come from the germline V gene. CDR3 length: 13 residues. V was pared by 8 bases and J by 5 bases, with 8 bases of the junction left unmatched. In DNA form, the CDR3 reads TGCGCCAGCGGCAACAGGGGTCTGTATGGCTACACCTTC. Encoded protein: CASGNRGLYGYTF.

In the case of this clonotype: Compared with germline, one end of the junction differs, possibly owing to a read error. The chain has TRBV11-2 and TRBJ2-5; TRBD2 agrees at 8 bases. Germline V gives CDR1 SGHAT, CDR2 FQNNGV. The CDR3 is 16 amino acids. CDR3 region: CASSARLAGGQETRYF. The CDR3 coding sequence is TGTGCCAGCAGCGCAAGACTGGCGGGGGGACAAGAGACCCGGTACTTC. The full variable domain, in which reference TRBV11-2 and TRBJ2-5 provide the parts outside the CDR3, is EAGVAQSPRYKIIEKRQSVAFWCNPISGHATLYWYQQILGQGPKLLIQFQNNGVVDDSQLPKDRFSAERLKGVDSTLKIQPAKLEDSAVYLCASSARLAGGQETRYFGPGTRLLVL.

This rearrangement joins TRBV7-2 to TRBJ2-1, with TRBD2 identical over 14 bases. Trimming at V came to 3 bases and at J to 9 bases, leaving 7 bases not matched to a gene. Germline values: CDR1 SGHTA, CDR2 FQGNSA. The CDR3 is 16 amino acids. The CDR3 reads CASSFRTSGGYREQFF. In nucleotides, the CDR3 is TGTGCCAGCAGCTTCAGGACTAGCGGGGGGTATCGTGAGCAGTTCTTC. Filled out from reference TRBV7-2 and TRBJ2-1, the complete variable domain reads GAGVSQSPSNKVTEKGKDVELRCDPISGHTALYWYRQSLGQGLEFLIYFQGNSAPDKSGLPSDRFSAERTGGSVSTLTIQRTQQEDSAVYLCASSFRTSGGYREQFFGPGTRLTVL.

The chain has TRBV13 and TRBJ2-1, with TRBD2 identical over 15 bases. The J segment lost 0 bases and the V segment lost 5 bases, leaving 11 bases of the junction unmatched. The CDR3 totals 20 residues. Germline CDR1 is PRHDT and CDR2 is FYEKMQ (reference sequence). CDR3 nucleotides: TGTGCCAGCAGCGGACTACCGGGACTAGCGGGGGGCAGCTCCTACAATGAGCAGTTCTTC. It specifies CASSGLPGLAGGSSYNEQFF.

The rearrangement links TRBV27 to TRBJ1-2; D is ambiguous. Germline CDR1 reads MNHEY; CDR2 reads SMNVEV (reference sequence). There are 15 residues in the CDR3. V lost 4 bases, J lost 5 bases, and 17 bases lay in between. The CDR3 loop reads CASSSSPLGVYGYTF. The CDR3, as DNA: TGTGCCAGCAGTTCATCGCCATTGGGAGTTTATGGCTACACCTTC.